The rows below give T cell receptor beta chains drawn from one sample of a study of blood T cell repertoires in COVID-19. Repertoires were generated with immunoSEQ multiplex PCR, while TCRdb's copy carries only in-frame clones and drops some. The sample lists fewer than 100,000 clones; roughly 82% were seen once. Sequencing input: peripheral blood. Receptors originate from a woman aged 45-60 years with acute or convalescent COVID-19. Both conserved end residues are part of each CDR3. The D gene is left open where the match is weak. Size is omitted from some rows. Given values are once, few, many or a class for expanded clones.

cdr3_nt: TGTGCCAGCAGCTTAGGTGGGAGCGATGAGCAGTTCTTC
cdr3_aa: CASSLGGSDEQFF
j_call: TRBJ2-1
v_call: TRBV7-3
clone_size: .
d_call: .

cdr3_nt: TGTGCCAGCAGCTTAGGTTGGCTTTTCCCCCTCAATGAGCAGTTCTTC
cdr3_aa: CASSLGWLFPLNEQFF
j_call: TRBJ2-1
v_call: TRBV7-6
clone_size: .
d_call: .

cdr3_nt: TGTGCCAGCAGTTACTCAATTGAGCAGAGGGCTTTCTTT
cdr3_aa: CASSYSIEQRAFF
j_call: TRBJ1-1
v_call: TRBV6-2/TRBV6-3
clone_size: few
d_call: .

cdr3_nt: TGTGCCAGCAGAGGGTCTACAGGGATTCCCCGAACCTACGAGCAGTACTTC
cdr3_aa: CASRGSTGIPRTYEQYF
j_call: TRBJ2-7
v_call: TRBV21-1
clone_size: .
d_call: .

cdr3_nt: TGTGCCAGCAGGCTGACTAGCGGGTTCCCCTACGAGCAGTACTTC
cdr3_aa: CASRLTSGFPYEQYF
j_call: TRBJ2-7
v_call: TRBV27
clone_size: .
d_call: TRBD2

cdr3_nt: TGTGCCAGCAGATTCAGGGGACGTGAAAAACTGTTTTTT
cdr3_aa: CASRFRGREKLFF
j_call: TRBJ1-4
v_call: TRBV7-8
clone_size: .
d_call: .

cdr3_nt: TGTGCCAGCAGTCTACCCGTGACAGAAGCTTTCTTT
cdr3_aa: CASSLPVTEAFF
j_call: TRBJ1-1
v_call: TRBV28
clone_size: few
d_call: .

cdr3_nt: TGTGCCACCCGTGGGTCCTCGGGAGCTAAATACGAGCAGTACTTC
cdr3_aa: CATRGSSGAKYEQYF
j_call: TRBJ2-7
v_call: TRBV19
clone_size: once
d_call: .

cdr3_nt: TGTGCCAGCAGCTTGATGGACAGGCCCTATGGCTACACCTTC
cdr3_aa: CASSLMDRPYGYTF
j_call: TRBJ1-2
v_call: TRBV5-5
clone_size: .
d_call: TRBD1

cdr3_nt: TGTGCCAGCAGTTCCGCTGGGACTAGCGGTACTTCCTACGAGCAGTACTTC
cdr3_aa: CASSSAGTSGTSYEQYF
j_call: TRBJ2-7
v_call: TRBV28
clone_size: .
d_call: TRBD2

cdr3_nt: TGTGCCAGCAGCCCGCCGTCGGTTTACACTGAAGCTTTCTTT
cdr3_aa: CASSPPSVYTEAFF
j_call: TRBJ1-1
v_call: TRBV14
clone_size: .
d_call: .

cdr3_nt: TGTGCCAGCAGCGGCGGGGGAACAGATACGCAGTATTTT
cdr3_aa: CASSGGGTDTQYF
j_call: TRBJ2-3
v_call: TRBV11-3
clone_size: .
d_call: TRBD2

cdr3_nt: TGTGCCAGCAGTTATGGCGGACAGGGAGGTTCACCCCTCCACTTT
cdr3_aa: CASSYGGQGGSPLHF
j_call: TRBJ1-6
v_call: TRBV6-5
clone_size: few
d_call: TRBD1

cdr3_nt: TGTGCCAGCAGTTCTAGCGGGCCCTACGAGCAGTACTTC
cdr3_aa: CASSSSGPYEQYF
j_call: TRBJ2-7
v_call: TRBV7-8
clone_size: .
d_call: TRBD2

cdr3_nt: TGTGCCAGCTCCCGGGCGGGGGCCACAGATACGCAGTATTTT
cdr3_aa: CASSRAGATDTQYF
j_call: TRBJ2-3
v_call: TRBV18
clone_size: .
d_call: .

cdr3_nt: TGTGCCTGGGGCCTGGGACAGGTCCCGGCGGCTTTCTTT
cdr3_aa: CAWGLGQVPAAFF
j_call: TRBJ1-1
v_call: TRBV30
clone_size: .
d_call: TRBD1

cdr3_nt: TGTGCCAGCAGCCCCTTTTGGGCTGTTGGCAATGAGCAGTTCTTC
cdr3_aa: CASSPFWAVGNEQFF
j_call: TRBJ2-1
v_call: TRBV7-9
clone_size: .
d_call: .

cdr3_nt: TGTGCCAGTAGTATGGGACTAGACAATGAGCAGTTCTTC
cdr3_aa: CASSMGLDNEQFF
j_call: TRBJ2-1
v_call: TRBV19
clone_size: .
d_call: TRBD2

cdr3_nt: TGCGCCAGCAGCTTGGCGGGGGGATTAAACAATGAGCAGTTCTTC
cdr3_aa: CASSLAGGLNNEQFF
j_call: TRBJ2-1
v_call: TRBV5-1
clone_size: .
d_call: TRBD2

cdr3_nt: TGTGCCAGCACCGGGGGGACTACCCGGGAGCAGTACTTC
cdr3_aa: CASTGGTTREQYF
j_call: TRBJ2-7
v_call: TRBV2
clone_size: .
d_call: TRBD2

cdr3_nt: TGTGCCAGCAGCTTAGCACCGCCCGGGGAAGGGAACTATGGCTACACCTTC
cdr3_aa: CASSLAPPGEGNYGYTF
j_call: TRBJ1-2
v_call: TRBV7-6
clone_size: .
d_call: .

cdr3_nt: TGCGCCAGCAGCTCGACTACGGGACTAGCGGGGCAAGAGACCCAGTACTTC
cdr3_aa: CASSSTTGLAGQETQYF
j_call: TRBJ2-5
v_call: TRBV5-1
clone_size: .
d_call: TRBD2

cdr3_nt: TGTGCCAGCAGCGTAGCCGCGGGGACTAGCACAGATACGCAGTATTTT
cdr3_aa: CASSVAAGTSTDTQYF
j_call: TRBJ2-3
v_call: TRBV9
clone_size: .
d_call: .

cdr3_nt: TGTGCCAGTAGTCCCCTCGGACAGGGCAAAACTAATGAAAAACTGTTTTTT
cdr3_aa: CASSPLGQGKTNEKLFF
j_call: TRBJ1-4
v_call: TRBV19
clone_size: once
d_call: TRBD1

cdr3_nt: TGTGCCAGCAGCGCGGTAGGGCGGGAGGACACCGGGGAGCTGTTTTTT
cdr3_aa: CASSAVGREDTGELFF
j_call: TRBJ2-2
v_call: TRBV5-6
clone_size: .
d_call: TRBD2

cdr3_nt: TGTGCCAGCAGTCGCCGGGATAGGTATTCACCCCTCCACTTT
cdr3_aa: CASSRRDRYSPLHF
j_call: TRBJ1-6
v_call: TRBV28
clone_size: .
d_call: .

cdr3_nt: TGTGCCAGCGAAGGAGGGAGGGCCGTCAATGAGCAGTTCTTC
cdr3_aa: CASEGGRAVNEQFF
j_call: TRBJ2-1
v_call: TRBV28
clone_size: few
d_call: TRBD2

cdr3_nt: TGTGCCAGCACTTTCCGACAGGACAATGAGCAGTTCTTC
cdr3_aa: CASTFRQDNEQFF
j_call: TRBJ2-1
v_call: TRBV2
clone_size: .
d_call: .

cdr3_nt: TGTGCCAGCAGCCAGGCCTCCTGGCAGGGTTGGAATTCACCCCTCCACTTT
cdr3_aa: CASSQASWQGWNSPLHF
j_call: TRBJ1-6
v_call: TRBV14
clone_size: .
d_call: .

cdr3_nt: TGCGCCAGCAGCTGGAAATGGGAGTCCCCCTCCTACGAGCAGTACTTC
cdr3_aa: CASSWKWESPSYEQYF
j_call: TRBJ2-7
v_call: TRBV5-1
clone_size: few
d_call: .

cdr3_nt: TGTGCCAGCAGCTTCGACAAGTATGGCTACACCTTC
cdr3_aa: CASSFDKYGYTF
j_call: TRBJ1-2
v_call: TRBV5-5
clone_size: .
d_call: .

cdr3_nt: TGTGCCAGTAGTACCGGGACATCCCGGCTTGGGGCCAACGTCCTGACTTTC
cdr3_aa: CASSTGTSRLGANVLTF
j_call: TRBJ2-6
v_call: TRBV19
clone_size: .
d_call: .

cdr3_nt: TGTGCCAGCAGCGTAAGTTGGGACACCTCCTACGAGCAGTACTTC
cdr3_aa: CASSVSWDTSYEQYF
j_call: TRBJ2-7
v_call: TRBV7-2
clone_size: .
d_call: .

cdr3_nt: TGTGCCAGCCGAGGACAGACCACCGGGGAGCTGTTTTTT
cdr3_aa: CASRGQTTGELFF
j_call: TRBJ2-2
v_call: TRBV25-1
clone_size: .
d_call: .

cdr3_nt: TGTGCCAGCAGCTTCCTAGCGGGGTTCACCGGGGAGCTGTTTTTT
cdr3_aa: CASSFLAGFTGELFF
j_call: TRBJ2-2
v_call: TRBV11-2
clone_size: .
d_call: TRBD2

cdr3_nt: TGCGCCAGCAGCCACCGGACTAGCGGGATATACGAGCAGTACTTC
cdr3_aa: CASSHRTSGIYEQYF
j_call: TRBJ2-7
v_call: TRBV4-3
clone_size: .
d_call: TRBD2

cdr3_nt: TGTGCCAGCAGCGCCCAGCGGTTCGGATCGGGACTAGGAGCTGGTGAGCAGTTCTTC
cdr3_aa: CASSAQRFGSGLGAGEQFF
j_call: TRBJ2-1
v_call: TRBV4-2
clone_size: .
d_call: TRBD2

cdr3_nt: TGCGCCAGCAGAGCGGGAGGGGAGACCCAGTACTTC
cdr3_aa: CASRAGGETQYF
j_call: TRBJ2-5
v_call: TRBV10-2
clone_size: .
d_call: TRBD2

cdr3_nt: TGTGCCAGCAGCCAAGTAGCGTACGAGCAGTACTTC
cdr3_aa: CASSQVAYEQYF
j_call: TRBJ2-7
v_call: TRBV3-1/TRBV3-2
clone_size: .
d_call: .

cdr3_nt: TGTGCCAGTAGTACCTCGTACACCGGGGAGCTGTTTTTT
cdr3_aa: CASSTSYTGELFF
j_call: TRBJ2-2
v_call: TRBV19
clone_size: .
d_call: .

cdr3_nt: TGTGCCAGCAGTCAGGGACTAGCGGTGCGGACAGATACGCAGTATTTT
cdr3_aa: CASSQGLAVRTDTQYF
j_call: TRBJ2-3
v_call: TRBV2
clone_size: .
d_call: TRBD2

cdr3_nt: TGCGCCAGCAGCTTGTCCCCTACTAGCGCAGAGACCCAGTACTTC
cdr3_aa: CASSLSPTSAETQYF
j_call: TRBJ2-5
v_call: TRBV5-1
clone_size: .
d_call: TRBD2

cdr3_nt: TGTGCCAGCAGCCGCGGGGGAACAAACACCGGGGAGCTGTTTTTT
cdr3_aa: CASSRGGTNTGELFF
j_call: TRBJ2-2
v_call: TRBV7-8
clone_size: .
d_call: TRBD2

cdr3_nt: TGTGCCAGCAGACGGGAAGGGAATGAAAAACTGTTTTTT
cdr3_aa: CASRREGNEKLFF
j_call: TRBJ1-4
v_call: TRBV21-1
clone_size: .
d_call: .

cdr3_nt: TGTGCCAGCTCACAGAGAGGGGGCCGGAACACTGAAGCTTTCTTT
cdr3_aa: CASSQRGGRNTEAFF
j_call: TRBJ1-1
v_call: TRBV18
clone_size: .
d_call: TRBD1

cdr3_nt: TGCGCCAGCGGTTACTGGGGCTACACCTTC
cdr3_aa: CASGYWGYTF
j_call: TRBJ1-2
v_call: TRBV10-1
clone_size: .
d_call: .

cdr3_nt: TGTGCCAGTCATCCCAGGGGGCCGATGAACACTGAAGCTTTCTTT
cdr3_aa: CASHPRGPMNTEAFF
j_call: TRBJ1-1
v_call: TRBV19
clone_size: .
d_call: TRBD1

cdr3_nt: TGTGCCAGCAGCTTACGCCCGGGACTGGGGGACCTCTACGAGCAGTACTTC
cdr3_aa: CASSLRPGLGDLYEQYF
j_call: TRBJ2-7
v_call: TRBV11-2
clone_size: .
d_call: .

cdr3_nt: TGCGCCAGCAGCTTCCCGGGGGGGGAGCCCCAGCATTTT
cdr3_aa: CASSFPGGEPQHF
j_call: TRBJ1-5
v_call: TRBV4-1
clone_size: .
d_call: .

cdr3_nt: TGTGCCAGCAGCTTAGCAGGGGGCGTATCTGGGGCCAACGTCCTGACTTTC
cdr3_aa: CASSLAGGVSGANVLTF
j_call: TRBJ2-6
v_call: TRBV7-2
clone_size: once
d_call: TRBD1